This TCR beta chain was retrieved from a study of T cells in Graves' hyperthyroidism and ophthalmopathy. Study-level results: Researchers report that a 13 V-J model separated ophthalmopathy from stable hyperthyroidism.

In this sample, this clonotype turned up many times. Antigen: not known. This CDR3 is built from 16 residues. Trimming at V came to 5 bases and at J to 3 bases, leaving 11 bases not matched to a gene. Researchers took RNA transcripts and amplified the TCR beta CDR3 regions from them. RT-PCR in the first round (using the HTBI primer set) targeted the TCR CDR3. MiXCR was run by TCRdb on the multiplex PCR reads, yielding one entry per CDR3 protein. The sample holds 300,000 to 450,000 distinct CDR3 sequences, roughly 14% seen once. The sequenced sample consisted of blood. The TCR comes from a woman in her late teens or twenties with Graves' hyperthyroidism that later progressed to Graves' ophthalmopathy. The chain has TRBV12-3 or TRBV12-4 and TRBJ2-5; 8 nucleotides match TRBD2. CDR3 sequence: CASSMVAGSMEETQYF. Here the CDR3 DNA reads TGTGCCAGCAGTATGGTAGCGGGATCGATGGAAGAGACCCAGTACTTC.